Listed here are 2 T cell receptor beta chains from one sample, sequenced in a study of shared clonotypes between healthy human individuals. The data were produced by immunoSEQ multiplex PCR, yet TCRdb's version contains in-frame clones alone and is incomplete. The sample shows some 660,000 clones, less than 80% of them seen only once. The sequencing sample was made of memory CD4+ T cells sorted from blood. Stated subset: CD45RA-negative fraction. The receptor source for this set is a woman in her 30s in good health.

The gene calls are TRBV2 and TRBJ2-4, with D uncertain. The CDR3 consists of 16 residues. Germline V lookup: CDR1 SNHLY, CDR2 FYNNEI. V was cut by 8 bases and J by 0 bases, with 17 bases left in between. Here the CDR3 reads CASASRAALAKNIQYF. As DNA, the CDR3 is TGTGCCAGCGCGAGCCGGGCGGCACTAGCCAAAAACATTCAGTACTTC.

The chain links TRBV2 to TRBJ1-1, with D possibly matching TRBD1 (5 bases). V shed 7 bases and J shed 4 bases, with 16 bases lying between them. Germline V gives CDR1 SNHLY, CDR2 FYNNEI. CDR3 length: 14 residues. In DNA form, the CDR3 reads TGTGCCAGCACCCCCCGGGGGGGGACCACTGAAGCTTTCTTT. It is translated as CASTPRGGTTEAFF.